This T cell receptor beta chain was identified in a study of blood T cell repertoires in COVID-19. Study-level background: PBMCs, B-cell-depleted T cells, or T cells provided the cDNA or gDNA that made up the material.

Recovered status applied to Cohort 3 donors who had two consecutive negative PCRs. It also applied to those with clearance or with symptom resolution. Germline loops: CDR1 SGHVS, CDR2 FQNEAQ. Losses at the gene ends were 5 bases for V and 8 bases for J; bases not matched to a gene: 10. The CDR3 has 15 residues. This clone was detected once. Some clones are missing from TCRdb's copy, which holds only in-frame ones; the method was immunoSEQ multiplex PCR. The table shows 360,000 or so clones, with just under 90% occurring only once. V gene TRBV7-8 combines with J gene TRBJ2-1; TRBD1 agrees at 9 bases. The material sequenced was PBMCs or T cells enriched from blood (not recorded which). The source of this sequence is a woman aged 25 to 39 who had recovered from COVID-19. The CDR3 loop is CASSHRDRVLYEQFF. CDR3 DNA: TGTGCCAGCAGCCACCGGGACAGGGTATTATATGAGCAGTTCTTC.